The text below deals with one T cell receptor beta chain. These data originate in a study of blood T cell repertoires in COVID-19. TCRdb keeps only in-frame clones here, not all; method: immunoSEQ multiplex PCR. This table holds 120,000 to 150,000 clones, more than 75% found once. Specimen: peripheral blood. This sequence originates from a woman between 45 and 60 years old with acute or convalescent COVID-19.

The CDR3 is CASSPMPGQGYNEQFF. Written as DNA, the CDR3 is TGTGCCAGCAGTCCGATGCCGGGACAGGGCTACAATGAGCAGTTCTTC. The chain recombines TRBV28 with TRBJ2-1, with 9 bases fitting TRBD1. The CDR3 is made up of 16 amino acids. With 5 bases clipped from V and 3 bases from J, the junction kept 8 bases outside the gene matches. Germline V gives CDR1 MDHEN, CDR2 SYDVKM.